The rows below give T cell receptor beta chains drawn from one sample of a study of cytomegalovirus exposure and HLA in healthy donors. Here immunoSEQ multiplex PCR was the method, and the copy in TCRdb shows in-frame clones only, minus some. Of about 130,000 clones listed, around four fifths are singletons. The material sequenced was PBMCs. All receptors derive from a boy between 10 and 17 years old in good health and CMV-seronegative. Each CDR3 is given with its conserved first and last residue. The D gene is left open where the match is weak. A clone size is listed for some rows: how often the clone was seen (once, few, many), or a class if it is expanded.

CAWSESYSSGIRYEQFF TGTGCCTGGAGTGAATCTTATTCTAGCGGGATAAGATATGAGCAGTTCTTC TRBJ2-1 TRBV30 NA TRBD2
CASSPLGEGPNEQFF TGTGCCAGCAGCCCCCTAGGGGAGGGCCCGAATGAGCAGTTCTTC TRBJ2-1 TRBV6-5 NA TRBD2
CASSFRATGYNEQFF TGCGCCAGCAGCTTCCGAGCTACGGGCTACAATGAGCAGTTCTTC TRBJ2-1 TRBV5-1 NA NA
CASSQPLGLSSYTF TGCGCCAGCAGCCAACCCCTGGGACTTAGTAGCTACACCTTC TRBJ1-2 TRBV4-1 NA NA
CASSPNRGTNEKLFF TGTGCCAGCTCACCAAACAGGGGAACTAATGAAAAACTGTTTTTT TRBJ1-4 TRBV18 NA TRBD1
CASSPQDRVSYGYTF TGCGCCAGCAGCCCCCAAGACAGGGTGAGCTATGGCTACACCTTC TRBJ1-2 TRBV4-1 NA TRBD1
CAMGDRSMNTEAFF TGTGCCATGGGGGACAGGTCTATGAACACTGAAGCTTTCTTT TRBJ1-1 TRBV5-4 once TRBD1
CSVESWGEESNEQFF TGCAGCGTTGAGAGTTGGGGGGAAGAATCTAATGAGCAGTTCTTC TRBJ2-1 TRBV29-1 NA NA
CASSLVRGLDQPQHF TGTGCCAGCAGCTTAGTCAGGGGGCTGGATCAGCCCCAGCATTTT TRBJ1-5 TRBV7-2 NA TRBD1
CASSQGGRGENTEAFF TGTGCCAGCAGCCAAGGAGGTCGGGGAGAGAACACTGAAGCTTTCTTT TRBJ1-1 TRBV4-2 NA NA
CASSQDSGDLGESYEQYF TGCGCCAGCAGCCAAGATTCGGGCGATCTCGGGGAATCCTACGAGCAGTACTTC TRBJ2-7 TRBV4-3 NA NA
CAWLDSYEQYF TGTGCCTGGCTGGACAGCTACGAGCAGTACTTC TRBJ2-7 TRBV30 NA NA